The 17 T cell receptor beta chains in this list originate from one sample, sequenced in a study of cytomegalovirus exposure and HLA in healthy donors (dated by TCRdb to the late 2010s). Library preparation employed the immunoSEQ multiplex PCR assay. A mixture of 60 forward primers for TCR Vbeta segments and 13 reverse primers for TCR Jbeta segments was used in the multiplex PCR. TCRdb retrieved this table from immuneACCESS and kept in-frame rearrangements only. Not all clones are present; in checked studies, unresolved V genes account for under half, and no reason is known for the remainder. The sample profile shows under 300,000 clones; 86% of them were found once. The ten largest clones take up 3.5% to 4% of the sample. The sequenced sample consisted of PBMCs. The receptors derive from a man aged 40-49 years in good health and CMV-seropositive.

The rearrangement joins TRBV10-1 to TRBJ2-5; TRBD1 aligns across 7 bases. The germline gives CDR1 WNHNN, CDR2 SYGVQD (reference sequence). The CDR3 runs to 13 residues. Trimming at V came to 4 bases and at J to 4 bases, leaving 3 bases not matched to a gene. CDR3 DNA sequence: TGCGCCAGCAGTGGGACAGGACGAGAGACCCAGTACTTC. Its protein product is CASSGTGRETQYF.

The chain joins TRBV13 to TRBJ2-3; tentative D call: TRBD1 (5 bases). Trimming cost V 5 bases and J 2 bases, with 11 bases left between them. The CDR3 consists of 14 residues. CDR1 is PRHDT and CDR2 is FYEKMQ in the germline V gene (reference sequence). The CDR3 nucleotides read TGTGCCAGCAGCCCGACAGAGTACACAGATACGCAGTATTTT. It yields the protein CASSPTEYTDTQYF.

This rearrangement joins TRBV13 to TRBJ1-1; D might be TRBD1 (6 bases). Trimming shortened V by 5 bases and J by 2 bases, and 15 bases separated the two germline ends. Germline CDR1 is PRHDT and CDR2 is FYEKMQ (reference sequence). The CDR3 length is 15 residues. The CDR3 DNA reads TGTGCCAGCAGCCCAACGACAGGTTCTAACACTGAAGCTTTCTTT. Protein sequence: CASSPTTGSNTEAFF.

J is TRBJ2-1 and V is TRBV7-9, with TRBD2 matching 8 bases. The CDR3 runs to 18 residues. In germline, CDR1 is SEHNR, CDR2 FQNEAQ (reference sequence). V lost 0 bases and J lost 3; bases outside the gene matches: 10. DNA of the CDR3: TGTGCCAGCAGCTTAGCAGCCCCTTCGGGGGGGGGCTACAATGAGCAGTTCTTC. Its protein product is CASSLAAPSGGGYNEQFF.

This chain links TRBV4-2 with TRBJ2-7, with 8 bases aligning to TRBD1. The CDR3 contains 15 residues. Losses at the gene ends were 0 bases for V and 7 bases for J; bases not matched to a gene: 8. Germline V lookup: CDR1 LGHNA, CDR2 YNFKEQ. Written as DNA, the CDR3 is TGTGCCAGCAGCCAAGATAGGACAGGGAGTGGGGAGCAGTACTTC. Its protein product is CASSQDRTGSGEQYF.

The rearrangement joins TRBV13 to TRBJ1-1; tentatively, D is TRBD1 (6 bases). Germline-derived CDR1 and CDR2 are PRHDT and FYEKMQ (reference sequence). The germline V and J ends were trimmed by 5 bases and 1 base, with 11 bases remaining between them. This CDR3 is built from 14 residues. The CDR3 DNA follows: TGTGCCAGCAGCCAGGACAGTTCGAACACTGAAGCTTTCTTT. Residues: CASSQDSSNTEAFF.

In DNA form, the CDR3 reads TGTGCCAGCAGCTTAGACCTAGCCTCAAAAAACATTCAGTACTTC. The encoded protein is CASSLDLASKNIQYF. This chain joins TRBV7-9 and TRBJ2-4, with D possibly being TRBD2 (5 bases). The germline V gene encodes CDR1 SEHNR and CDR2 FQNEAQ (reference sequence). V was trimmed by 1 base and J by 4 bases, leaving 11 bases between them. This CDR3 region has 15 residues. Full variable domain (missing parts from reference TRBV7-9 and TRBJ2-4): DTGVSQNPRHKITKRGQNVTFRCDPISEHNRLYWYRQTLGQGPEFLTYFQNEAQLEKSRLLSDRFSAERPKGSFSTLEIQRTEQGDSAMYLCASSLDLASKNIQYFGAGTRLSVL.

The chain is built from TRBV4-2 and TRBJ2-1; D unclear. From germline, CDR1 is LGHNA and CDR2 YNFKEQ. CDR3 length: 13 amino acids. V was pared by 1 base and J by 4 bases, with 5 bases between. CDR3 in amino acids: CASSQGHYNEQFF. CDR3 sequence (DNA): TGTGCCAGCAGCCAAGGACATTACAATGAGCAGTTCTTC.

The V gene is TRBV6-6, the J gene TRBJ2-7, with 7 bases identical to TRBD1. V was clipped by 0 bases and J by 2 bases; unmatched bases: 4. Germline-derived CDR1 and CDR2 are MNHNY and SVGAGI (reference sequence). This CDR3 is 15 amino acids long. The CDR3 nucleotides read TGTGCCAGCAGTTACTCCCGGGACAGAGCCTACGAGCAGTACTTC. Translation gives CASSYSRDRAYEQYF.

This clone occurred a few times. The genes are TRBV6-1 and TRBJ2-7; 7 bases map to TRBD2. Trimming took 0 bases from V and 0 from J; bases not matched to a gene: 8. The CDR3 runs 17 residues. Looked up from germline, CDR1 is MNHNS and CDR2 is SASEGT. CDR3 bases: TGTGCCAGCAGTGAAGCGGTTCTTCTAGCGGCCTCCTACGAGCAGTACTTC. It translates to CASSEAVLLAASYEQYF.

This chain links TRBV28 with TRBJ2-1, with a weak D call TRBD1 (5 bases). V gave up 3 bases and J gave up 9 bases, with 12 bases separating them. The CDR3 length is 13 residues. In germline, CDR1 is MDHEN, CDR2 SYDVKM. CDR3 nucleotides: TGTGCCAGCAGTTTGGGGCAGTCCATTGAGCAGTTCTTC. It translates to CASSLGQSIEQFF.

The chain employs TRBV2 and TRBJ2-3, with D possibly being TRBD1 (6 bases). CDR1 is SNHLY and CDR2 is FYNNEI in the germline V gene. The CDR3 is 16 amino acids. Trimming cost V 7 bases and J 2 bases, with 19 bases left between them. The CDR3 region is CASIRDTRFDTDTQYF. Here the CDR3 DNA reads TGTGCCAGCATTCGGGACACCCGTTTTGACACAGATACGCAGTATTTT.

The count of this clone is one. The rearrangement links TRBV19 to TRBJ1-1; no clear D. V lost 6 bases and J 5 bases, leaving 19 bases between the germline ends. The CDR3 contains 15 residues. The V gene's germline CDR1 is LNHDA and CDR2 SQIVND (reference sequence). Written as DNA, the CDR3 is TGTGCCAGTAGACTTATTTTGGATCCGGGGACTGAAGCTTTCTTT. Encoded protein: CASRLILDPGTEAFF. Together with reference TRBV19 and TRBJ1-1, the CDR3 gives the full variable domain: DGGITQSPKYLFRKEGQNVTLSCEQNLNHDAMYWYRQDPGQGLRLIYYSQIVNDFQKGDIAEGYSVSREKKESFPLTVTSAQKNPTAFYLCASRLILDPGTEAFFGQGTRLTVV.

The chain has TRBV9 and TRBJ2-5; 8 positions match TRBD2. The V gene's germline CDR1 is SGDLS and CDR2 YYNGEE. The CDR3 sequence is 15 residues long. V lost 0 bases and J lost 4; bases outside the gene matches: 5. The DNA for the CDR3 is TGTGCCAGCAGCGTAGCGGGACTAGGGGTAGAGACCCAGTACTTC. It specifies CASSVAGLGVETQYF.

The chain recombines TRBV11-2 with TRBJ2-3; maybe TRBD2 (5 bases). The ends were cut back, 2 bases at V and 4 bases at J, with 7 bases in the middle. Per the germline V gene, CDR1 is SGHAT and CDR2 is FQNNGV. The CDR3 runs 13 residues. CDR3 in amino acids: CASSLWRADTQYF. CDR3 coding DNA: TGTGCCAGCAGCTTATGGCGGGCAGATACGCAGTATTTT.

The chain recombines TRBV10-3 with TRBJ2-7; tentative D call: TRBD2 (6 bases). The CDR3 runs to 15 residues. From germline, CDR1 is ENHRY and CDR2 SYGVKD. V was trimmed by 1 base and J by 0 bases, leaving 10 bases between them. Written as DNA, the CDR3 is TGTGCCATCAGTGAGTTTGGGGGAGGCTCCTACGAGCAGTACTTC. Its protein product is CAISEFGGGSYEQYF.

V gene TRBV4-3 combines with J gene TRBJ2-5; 11 bases align to TRBD2. Germline loops: CDR1 LGHNA, CDR2 YSLEER. This CDR3 region has 18 residues. V shed 0 bases and J 3 bases; nucleotides not matched to a gene: 9. CDR3 residues: CASSQDLGLAGGEETQYF. CDR3 DNA: TGCGCCAGCAGCCAAGATCTAGGGCTAGCGGGAGGAGAAGAGACCCAGTACTTC.